The TCR beta chain under discussion was sequenced for a study of blood T cells in healthy people across ages. In regard to this clonotype: The antigen remains undetermined.

Investigators took around 11 milliliters of peripheral blood from every donor. Total RNA, at least 6 micrograms per sample, was extracted from PBMCs. Per the germline V gene, CDR1 is KGHSH and CDR2 is LQKENI. V shed 6 bases, J shed 11 bases, and the junction held 9 bases outside the gene matches. The CDR3 totals 13 residues. Study-wide results and caveats: Higher diversity, along with more naive CD4+ cells, distinguished long-lived donors from aged donors. Lack of knowledge of donor CMV status possibly confounded expanded clonotype changes.

The second PCR ran roughly 6 to 11 cycles with a sample-barcoded 5' primer and J-beta primers. TCRdb called the 5' RACE reads again in MiXCR, with one record for every CDR3 protein. The sample yields about a million distinct CDR3 sequences, more than 30% seen once. The chain recombines TRBV18 with TRBJ2-5; 10 bases map to TRBD1. Sequencing was carried out using blood. This clonotype was obtained from a man aged 18 to 29 in good health. As DNA, the CDR3 is TGTGCCAGCTCGCCGGGACAGGGGCCTGAGCAGTACTTC. It translates to CASSPGQGPEQYF.